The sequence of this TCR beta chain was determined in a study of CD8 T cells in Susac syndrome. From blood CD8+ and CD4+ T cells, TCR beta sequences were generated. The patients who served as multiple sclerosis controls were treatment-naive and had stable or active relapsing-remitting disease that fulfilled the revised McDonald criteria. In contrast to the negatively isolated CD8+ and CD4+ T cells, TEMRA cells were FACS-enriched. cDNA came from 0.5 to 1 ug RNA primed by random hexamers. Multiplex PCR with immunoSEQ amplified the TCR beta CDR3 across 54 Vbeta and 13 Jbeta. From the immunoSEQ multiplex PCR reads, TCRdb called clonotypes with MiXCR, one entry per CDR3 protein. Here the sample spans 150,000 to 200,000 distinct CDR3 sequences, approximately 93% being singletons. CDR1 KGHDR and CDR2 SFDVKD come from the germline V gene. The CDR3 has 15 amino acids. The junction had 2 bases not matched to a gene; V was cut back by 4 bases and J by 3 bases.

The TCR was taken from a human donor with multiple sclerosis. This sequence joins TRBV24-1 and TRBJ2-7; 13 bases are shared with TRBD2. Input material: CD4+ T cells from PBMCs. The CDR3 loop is CATSDRTSGSYEQYF. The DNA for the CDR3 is TGTGCCACCAGTGACCGGACTAGCGGGAGCTACGAGCAGTACTTC.